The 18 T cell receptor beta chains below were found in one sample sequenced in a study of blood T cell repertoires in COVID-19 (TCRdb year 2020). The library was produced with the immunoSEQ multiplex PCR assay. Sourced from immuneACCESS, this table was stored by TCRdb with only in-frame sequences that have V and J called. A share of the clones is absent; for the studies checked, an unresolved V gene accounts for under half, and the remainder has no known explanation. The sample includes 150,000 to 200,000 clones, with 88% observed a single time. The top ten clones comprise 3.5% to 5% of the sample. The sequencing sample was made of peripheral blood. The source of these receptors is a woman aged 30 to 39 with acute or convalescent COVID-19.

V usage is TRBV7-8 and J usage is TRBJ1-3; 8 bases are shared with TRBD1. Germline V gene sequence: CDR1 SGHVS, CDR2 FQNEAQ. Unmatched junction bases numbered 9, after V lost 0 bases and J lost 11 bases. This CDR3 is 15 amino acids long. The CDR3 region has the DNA TGTGCCAGCAGCTTAGCCCAACCAGGGGGCAACGCCATATATTTT. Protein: CASSLAQPGGNAIYF.

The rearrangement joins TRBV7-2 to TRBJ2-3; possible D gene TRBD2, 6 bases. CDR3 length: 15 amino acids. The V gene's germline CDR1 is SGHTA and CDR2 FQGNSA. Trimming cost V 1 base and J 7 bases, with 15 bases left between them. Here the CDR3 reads CASSLVYGSGYTQYF. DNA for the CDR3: TGTGCCAGCAGCTTAGTTTACGGGAGCGGATATACGCAGTATTTT.

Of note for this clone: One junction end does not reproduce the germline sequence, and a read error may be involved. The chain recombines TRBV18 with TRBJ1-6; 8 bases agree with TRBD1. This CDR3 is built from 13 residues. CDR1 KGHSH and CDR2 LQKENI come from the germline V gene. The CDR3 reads CASSPDRESIRNF. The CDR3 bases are TGTGCCAGCTCTCCGGACAGGGAATCCATAAGAAACTTT.

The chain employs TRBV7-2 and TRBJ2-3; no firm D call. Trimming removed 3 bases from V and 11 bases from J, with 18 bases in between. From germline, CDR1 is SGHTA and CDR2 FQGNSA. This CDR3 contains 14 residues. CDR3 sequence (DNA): TGTGCCAGCAGCTTTGCTCCATATAGTTCAGGGCAGTATTTT. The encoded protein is CASSFAPYSSGQYF. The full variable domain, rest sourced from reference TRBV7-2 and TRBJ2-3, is GAGVSQSPSNKVTEKGKDVELRCDPISGHTALYWYRQSLGQGLEFLIYFQGNSAPDKSGLPSDRFSAERTGGSVSTLTIQRTQQEDSAVYLCASSFAPYSSGQYFGPGTRLTVL.

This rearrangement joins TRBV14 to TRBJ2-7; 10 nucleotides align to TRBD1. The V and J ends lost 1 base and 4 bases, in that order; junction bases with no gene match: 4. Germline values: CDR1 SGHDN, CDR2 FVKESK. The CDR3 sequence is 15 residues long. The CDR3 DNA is TGTGCCAGCAGCCAAGGGGGGACAGGGGTGTACGAGCAGTACTTC. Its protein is CASSQGGTGVYEQYF.

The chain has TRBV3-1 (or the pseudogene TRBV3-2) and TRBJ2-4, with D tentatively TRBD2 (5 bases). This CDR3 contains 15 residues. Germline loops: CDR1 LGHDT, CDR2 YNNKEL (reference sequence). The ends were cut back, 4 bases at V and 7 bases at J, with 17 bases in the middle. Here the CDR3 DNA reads TGTGCCAGCAGCCTCCGTCTTAGCGAGGGTAACATTCAGTACTTC. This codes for CASSLRLSEGNIQYF.

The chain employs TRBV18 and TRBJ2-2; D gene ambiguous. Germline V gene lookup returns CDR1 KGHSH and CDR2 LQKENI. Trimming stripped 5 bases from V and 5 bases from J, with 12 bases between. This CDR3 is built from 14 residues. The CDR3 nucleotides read TGTGCCAGCTCAGCAAGAGGTCGGACCGGGGAGCTGTTTTTT. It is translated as CASSARGRTGELFF.

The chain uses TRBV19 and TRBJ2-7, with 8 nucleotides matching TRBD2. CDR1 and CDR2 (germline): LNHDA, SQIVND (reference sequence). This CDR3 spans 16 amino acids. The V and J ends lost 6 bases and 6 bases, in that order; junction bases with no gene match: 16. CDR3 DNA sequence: TGTGCCAGTAGCCGATTGGATCCCGGGACTAGGGGCGAGCAGTACTTC. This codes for CASSRLDPGTRGEQYF.

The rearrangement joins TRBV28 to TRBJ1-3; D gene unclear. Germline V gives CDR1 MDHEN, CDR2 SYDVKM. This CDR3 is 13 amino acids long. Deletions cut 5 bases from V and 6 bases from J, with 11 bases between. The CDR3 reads CASSLNLINTIYF. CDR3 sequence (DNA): TGTGCCAGCAGTCTCAATCTAATAAACACCATATATTTT.

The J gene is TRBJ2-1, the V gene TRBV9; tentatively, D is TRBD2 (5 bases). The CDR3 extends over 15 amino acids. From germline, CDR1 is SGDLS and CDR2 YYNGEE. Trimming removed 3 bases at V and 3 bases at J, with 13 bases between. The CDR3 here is CASSAPPGIYNEQFF. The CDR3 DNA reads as TGTGCCAGCAGCGCACCTCCCGGGATCTACAATGAGCAGTTCTTC.

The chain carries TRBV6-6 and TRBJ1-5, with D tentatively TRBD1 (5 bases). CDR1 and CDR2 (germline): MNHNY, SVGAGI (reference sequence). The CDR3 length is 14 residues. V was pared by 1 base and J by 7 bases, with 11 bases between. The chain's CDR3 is CASSYWPGPQPQHF. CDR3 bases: TGTGCCAGCAGTTACTGGCCAGGGCCACAGCCCCAGCATTTT.

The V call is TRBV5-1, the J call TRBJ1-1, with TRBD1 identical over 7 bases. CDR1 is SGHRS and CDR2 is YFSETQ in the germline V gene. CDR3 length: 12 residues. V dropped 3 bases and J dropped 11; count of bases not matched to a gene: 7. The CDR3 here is CASSSQGEGAFF. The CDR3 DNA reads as TGCGCCAGCAGCTCGCAGGGGGAAGGTGCTTTCTTT.

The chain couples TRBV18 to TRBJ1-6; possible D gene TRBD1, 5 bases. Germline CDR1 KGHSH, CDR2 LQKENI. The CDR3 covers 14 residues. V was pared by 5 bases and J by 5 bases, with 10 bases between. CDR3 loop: CASSGTGDNSPLHF. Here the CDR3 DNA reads TGTGCCAGCTCAGGAACGGGGGATAATTCACCCCTCCACTTT.

CDR3 nucleotide sequence: TGTGCCACCCACAGTAACTCCTACGAGCAGTACTTC. Translated: CATHSNSYEQYF. The genes are TRBV24-1 and TRBJ2-7; D is uncertain. This CDR3 has 12 amino acids. The V end lost 9 bases, the J end lost 0 bases, and 8 bases lay between the germline ends. Germline V CDR1 and CDR2: KGHDR, SFDVKD.

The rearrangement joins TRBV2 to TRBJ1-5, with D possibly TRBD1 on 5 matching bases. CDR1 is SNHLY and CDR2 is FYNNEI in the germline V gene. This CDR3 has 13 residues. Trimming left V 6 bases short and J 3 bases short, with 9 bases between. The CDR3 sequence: CASRGQANQPQHF. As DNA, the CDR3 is TGTGCCAGCAGGGGGCAGGCCAATCAGCCCCAGCATTTT. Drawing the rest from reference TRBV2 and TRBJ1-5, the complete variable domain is EPEVTQTPSHQVTQMGQEVILRCVPISNHLYFYWYRQILGQKVEFLVSFYNNEISEKSEIFDDQFSVERPDGSNFTLKIRSTKLEDSAMYFCASRGQANQPQHFGDGTRLSIL.

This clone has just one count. As DNA, the CDR3 is TGTGCCAGCAGCTTAGAAGCGGGTAGTGGCTACACCTTC. This sequence encodes CASSLEAGSGYTF. The chain combines TRBV11-2 with TRBJ1-2; no clear D gene. The CDR3 sequence is 13 residues long. With 0 bases removed from V and 7 bases from J, the gap between germline ends came to 9 bases. The germline gives CDR1 SGHAT, CDR2 FQNNGV.

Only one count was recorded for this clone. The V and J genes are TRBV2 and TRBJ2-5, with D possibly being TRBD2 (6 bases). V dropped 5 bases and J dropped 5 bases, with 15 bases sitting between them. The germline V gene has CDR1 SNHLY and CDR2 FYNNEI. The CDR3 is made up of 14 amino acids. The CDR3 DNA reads TGTGCCAGCAGTAGGGCGGGACGGGCTGAGACCCAGTACTTC. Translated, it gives CASSRAGRAETQYF. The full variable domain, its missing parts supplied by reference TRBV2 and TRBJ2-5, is EPEVTQTPSHQVTQMGQEVILRCVPISNHLYFYWYRQILGQKVEFLVSFYNNEISEKSEIFDDQFSVERPDGSNFTLKIRSTKLEDSAMYFCASSRAGRAETQYFGPGTRLLVL.

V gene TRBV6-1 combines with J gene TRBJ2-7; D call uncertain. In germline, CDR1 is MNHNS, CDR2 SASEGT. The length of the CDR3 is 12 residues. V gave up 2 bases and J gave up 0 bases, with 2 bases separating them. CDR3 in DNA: TGTGCCAGCAGTGAACTCTCCTACGAGCAGTACTTC. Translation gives CASSELSYEQYF.